The 28 T cell receptor beta chains listed next were all sequenced from one sample in a study of T cells after yellow fever vaccination. MiXCR was run by TCRdb on the 5' RACE reads, yielding one entry per CDR3 protein. The repertoire holds roughly 160,000 distinct CDR3 sequences, around 8.5% seen once, with 35% to 40% in the top ten. Sample: CD8+ T cells sorted from PBMCs, taken 45 days after the yellow fever booster vaccination. These receptors all stem from a young man who received the YFV17D yellow fever vaccine.

The gene calls are TRBV7-3 and TRBJ2-3; TRBD2 is a possible D gene (6 bases). CDR3 length: 15 residues. Between the trimmed V and J ends, which lost 4 bases and 1 base, there was a span of 12 bases. CDR1 SGHTA and CDR2 FQGTGA come from the germline V gene. CDR3 sequence reads: CASSSSGSGTDTQYF. CDR3 nucleotides: TGTGCCAGCAGCTCGAGCGGGTCGGGCACAGATACGCAGTATTTT.

This clonotype was counted ten times or more. This chain uses TRBV4-3 with TRBJ2-2; D uncertain. Germline-derived CDR1 and CDR2 are LGHNA and YSLEER. The CDR3 is 13 residues long. V lost 3 bases and J lost 3, with 5 bases in between. This CDR3 is CASSHFDTGELFF. CDR3 nucleotide sequence: TGCGCCAGCAGCCATTTTGACACCGGGGAGCTGTTTTTT.

A few counts support this clonotype. V gene TRBV24-1 combines with J gene TRBJ2-2; D might be TRBD1 or TRBD2, each matching 5 bases. The V gene's germline CDR1 is KGHDR and CDR2 SFDVKD. CDR3 length equals 15 residues. Trimming cost V 7 bases and J 1 base, with 12 bases left between them. CDR3 in amino acids: CATSSGTGNTGELFF. The CDR3 coding sequence is TGTGCCACCAGCTCCGGGACGGGGAACACCGGGGAGCTGTTTTTT.

The CDR3 sequence: CASGFRWGETQYF. The CDR3, as DNA: TGTGCTAGTGGTTTCAGATGGGGAGAGACCCAGTACTTC. The rearrangement links TRBV12-5 to TRBJ2-5; unclear D gene. Germline CDR1 LGHNT, CDR2 FRNRAP. Trimming pared 3 bases from V and 4 bases from J, leaving 9 bases between. This CDR3 is 13 amino acids long.

The rearrangement joins TRBV7-9 to TRBJ2-3; 8 nucleotides match TRBD2. Per germline, CDR1 SEHNR and CDR2 FQNEAQ (reference sequence). This CDR3 is 15 amino acids long. With 1 base clipped from V and 5 bases from J, the junction kept 5 bases outside the gene matches. This CDR3 reads CASSLVSLAGDTQYF. The CDR3 bases are TGTGCCAGCAGCTTAGTTTCTCTAGCGGGAGATACGCAGTATTTT.

The sample holds a few counts of this clonotype. The chain links TRBV9 to TRBJ2-3, with 7 bases aligning to TRBD2. V shed 3 bases and J 2 bases; nucleotides not matched to a gene: 6. The germline V gene encodes CDR1 SGDLS and CDR2 YYNGEE. This CDR3 contains 15 residues. CDR3: CASSGSGYSTDTQYF. The CDR3 region has the DNA TGTGCCAGCAGCGGTAGCGGGTACTCCACAGATACGCAGTATTTT.

At least ten counts were recorded for this clonotype. This rearrangement joins TRBV6-5 to TRBJ1-6; D is perhaps TRBD1 (6 bases). Trimming removed 6 bases at V and 9 bases at J, with 18 bases between. Germline loops: CDR1 MNHEY, CDR2 SVGAGI. The CDR3 contains 15 residues. CDR3 nucleotides: TGTGCCAGCAGCCAGTACACAGGGAGATCTTCACCCCTCCACTTT. It is translated as CASSQYTGRSSPLHF.

The chain uses TRBV28 and TRBJ2-2, with D uncertain. Germline loops: CDR1 MDHEN, CDR2 SYDVKM. Trimming shortened V by 2 bases and J by 3 bases, and 7 bases separated the two germline ends. The CDR3 is 14 residues long. In nucleotides, the CDR3 is TGTGCCAGCAGTTTAAACACGTACACCGGGGAGCTGTTTTTT. The encoded protein is CASSLNTYTGELFF.

This sequence joins TRBV11-2 and TRBJ2-3, with D perhaps matching TRBD2 (5 bases). The CDR3 loop spans 16 amino acids. V shed 5 bases and J shed 1 base, with 16 bases lying between them. Germline V gene sequence: CDR1 SGHAT, CDR2 FQNNGV. The CDR3 nucleotides are TGTGCCAGCAGCCACACTCGGACTTCCCGCACAGATACGCAGTATTTT. This codes for CASSHTRTSRTDTQYF.

This clonotype turned up a few times. This chain joins TRBV11-2 and TRBJ2-2; maybe TRBD1 (5 bases). The CDR3 is 17 residues long. The ends were cut back, 3 bases at V and 2 bases at J, with 16 bases in the middle. The V gene's germline CDR1 is SGHAT and CDR2 FQNNGV. CDR3 loop: CASSLGQGWLNTGELFF. The DNA of the CDR3 is TGTGCCAGCAGCTTGGGGCAGGGTTGGCTCAACACCGGGGAGCTGTTTTTT.

The chain combines TRBV5-1 with TRBJ2-3; 9 bases line up with TRBD2. This CDR3 is 14 amino acids long. After removal of 5 bases from V and 4 bases from J, the junction contained 5 bases not matched to a gene. Germline CDR1 is SGHRS and CDR2 is YFSETQ. CDR3 nucleotide sequence: TGCGCCAGCAGGATGCGGGGGGGACCAGATACGCAGTATTTT. Encoded protein: CASRMRGGPDTQYF.

There are a few counts of this clonotype. DNA for the CDR3: TGCGCCAGCAGCCAAGTGAGTCAAAAGTACGTC. Amino acids: CASSQVSQKYV. The chain uses TRBV4-1 and TRBJ2-7; no definite D call. There are 11 residues in the CDR3. The germline V gene encodes CDR1 MGHRA and CDR2 YSYEKL. Deletions cut 1 base from V and 11 bases from J, with 9 bases between.

The rearrangement links TRBV2 to TRBJ2-7; D ambiguous. Trimming stripped 6 bases from V and 4 bases from J, with 7 bases between. Per the germline V gene, CDR1 is SNHLY and CDR2 is FYNNEI. This CDR3 is built from 11 residues. The CDR3 is CASSGRYEQYV. DNA of the CDR3: TGTGCCAGCAGCGGACGTTACGAGCAGTACGTC.

Only a few counts were recorded for this clonotype. The gene calls are TRBV29-1 and TRBJ2-5; 7 bases line up with TRBD1. The junction had 10 bases not matched to a gene; V was cut back by 2 bases and J by 4 bases. The CDR3 extends over 15 amino acids. Germline CDR1 and CDR2: SQVTM and ANQGSEA. The DNA of the CDR3 is TGCAGCGTTGAACAAACGGGGACAGCGCTAGAGACCCAGTACTTC. Translated: CSVEQTGTALETQYF.

This clonotype was counted many times. The CDR3 spells CASSVVGGGTDTQYF. Written as DNA, the CDR3 is TGTGCCAGCAGCGTAGTGGGAGGGGGGACGGATACGCAGTATTTT. The J gene is TRBJ2-3, the V gene TRBV9; the D gene is possibly TRBD2 (7 bases). There are 15 residues in the CDR3. The V gene's germline CDR1 is SGDLS and CDR2 YYNGEE. With 0 bases removed from V and 6 bases from J, the gap between germline ends came to 14 bases. Drawing the rest from reference TRBV9 and TRBJ2-3, the complete variable domain is DSGVTQTPKHLITATGQRVTLRCSPRSGDLSVYWYQQSLDQGLQFLIQYYNGEERAKGNILERFSAQQFPDLHSELNLSSLELGDSALYFCASSVVGGGTDTQYFGPGTRLTVL.

Only a few counts were recorded for this clonotype. The chain recombines TRBV9 with TRBJ2-1; 13 bases are shared with TRBD2. The CDR3 contains 19 residues. The trim removed 1 base at V and 0 bases at J, leaving 7 bases unmatched. Germline CDR1 reads SGDLS; CDR2 reads YYNGEE. The CDR3 coding sequence is TGTGCCAGCAGCGTAAAGGGACTAGCGGGGCCCGGCTCCTACAATGAGCAGTTCTTC. It codes for CASSVKGLAGPGSYNEQFF.

The V call is TRBV7-2, the J call TRBJ2-5; weak D call: TRBD1 (7 bases). CDR1 and CDR2 from the germline V gene are SGHTA and FQGNSA. The CDR3 has 13 amino acids. Trimming shortened V by 5 bases and J by 7 bases, and 14 bases separated the two germline ends. The CDR3 protein is CASSQAGGGTQYF. CDR3 coding DNA: TGTGCCAGCAGCCAGGCAGGGGGAGGGACCCAGTACTTC.

The chain recombines TRBV11-3 with TRBJ2-1, with 12 bases matching TRBD1. The CDR3 sequence is 17 residues long. Trimming removed 4 bases from V and 8 bases from J; junction bases left unmatched: 12. Germline V lookup: CDR1 SGHNT, CDR2 YENEEA. The CDR3 loop reads CASSSRDRGPMRDEQFF. DNA for the CDR3: TGTGCCAGCAGCTCCCGGGACAGGGGGCCGATGAGGGATGAGCAGTTCTTC.

The table lists this clonotype with a few counts. The chain links TRBV6-2 or TRBV6-3 to TRBJ2-2, with no clear D. The germline V gene has CDR1 MNHEY and CDR2 SVGEGT. V was pared by 2 bases and J by 4 bases, with 2 bases between. The CDR3 loop spans 12 amino acids. In DNA, the CDR3 is TGTGCCAGCAGTTACGGCACCGGGGAGCTGTTTTTT. As protein: CASSYGTGELFF.

This clonotype was recorded a few times. This chain connects TRBV5-1 to TRBJ2-3; D unclear. CDR3 length: 15 amino acids. Trimming pared 5 bases from V and 2 bases from J, leaving 15 bases between. The germline V gene has CDR1 SGHRS and CDR2 YFSETQ. The DNA for the CDR3 is TGCGCCAGCAGGGACCAAGCCCGCCACACAGATACGCAGTATTTT. Encoded protein: CASRDQARHTDTQYF.

The V and J genes are TRBV9 and TRBJ2-1; tentative D call: TRBD2 (6 bases). The CDR3 is 15 residues long. Germline assignment: CDR1 SGDLS and CDR2 YYNGEE. Trimming took 4 bases from V and 8 from J, leaving 19 bases between them. The CDR3 sequence: CASSPPSSGDYEQFF. Here the CDR3 DNA reads TGTGCCAGCAGCCCTCCTTCGTCGGGGGATTATGAGCAGTTCTTC.

This clonotype was counted at least ten times. The V gene is TRBV24-1, the J gene TRBJ1-2, with 9 nucleotides matching TRBD1. There are 16 residues in the CDR3. Germline CDR1 reads KGHDR; CDR2 reads SFDVKD. After removal of 4 bases from V and 4 bases from J, the junction contained 9 bases not matched to a gene. This CDR3 reads CATSDPRGQGFYGYTF. The CDR3 DNA sequence: TGTGCCACCAGTGACCCTCGGGGACAGGGTTTCTATGGCTACACCTTC.

This clonotype was picked up a small number of times. The chain employs TRBV7-8 and TRBJ1-5, with D uncertain. This CDR3 has 12 amino acids. Germline CDR1 SGHVS, CDR2 FQNEAQ. V was clipped by 2 bases and J by 8 bases, with 7 bases between them. The CDR3 DNA reads as TGTGCCAGCAGCTTACTAAGGGAGCCCCAGCATTTT. This sequence encodes CASSLLREPQHF.

The sample holds a few counts of this clonotype. The chain uses TRBV4-1 and TRBJ1-2; 7 nucleotides align to TRBD1. V gave up 1 base and J gave up 5 bases; unmatched junction bases: 10. CDR3 length: 16 residues. Per germline, CDR1 MGHRA and CDR2 YSYEKL. CDR3 DNA: TGCGCCAGCAGCCAAGTCGATCAGGGGGTCGGGTATGGCTACACCTTC. Translated, it gives CASSQVDQGVGYGYTF.

The rearrangement joins TRBV7-8 to TRBJ2-7; TRBD1 aligns across 9 bases. The CDR3 totals 15 residues. The germline CDR1 and CDR2 sequences are SGHVS and FQNEAQ. The V gene end was trimmed by 6 bases and the J gene end by 5 bases; junction bases not matched to a gene: 11. This chain's CDR3 is CASRQTGTGPDEQYF. The CDR3 nucleotides read TGTGCCAGCAGGCAGACCGGGACAGGGCCCGACGAGCAGTACTTC.

This clonotype has a count of ten or more. As DNA, the CDR3 is TGTGCCAGCAGCGTAGTGGGGGCCGGGGAGCTGTTTTTT. This codes for CASSVVGAGELFF. V is TRBV9 and J is TRBJ2-2; D assignment may be TRBD1 or TRBD2 (5 bases each). V was clipped by 0 bases and J by 6 bases, with 6 bases between them. CDR1 and CDR2 from the germline V gene are SGDLS and YYNGEE. This CDR3 has 13 amino acids.

CDR3 in DNA: TGTGCCAGCAGCTTCTCGGGGCTAGCCTACGAGCAGTACTTC. Its protein product is CASSFSGLAYEQYF. The chain links TRBV11-3 to TRBJ2-7; the D gene could be TRBD1 or TRBD2 (5 bases each). The CDR3 loop spans 14 amino acids. The ends were cut back, 3 bases at V and 2 bases at J, with 11 bases in the middle. Germline CDR1 and CDR2: SGHNT and YENEEA.

This clonotype has at least ten counts. The J gene is TRBJ2-3, the V gene TRBV20-1; D is perhaps TRBD1 or TRBD2 (6 bases each). The germline V and J ends were trimmed by 0 bases and 6 bases, with 10 bases remaining between them. Germline CDR1 reads DFQATT; CDR2 reads SNEGSKA (reference sequence). The CDR3 consists of 13 residues. CDR3 sequence reads: CSARDRGGDTQYF. The CDR3 DNA reads TGCAGTGCTAGAGACAGGGGAGGCGATACGCAGTATTTT.